The sequence of this TCR beta chain was determined in a study of T cell clones after liver transplantation (dated by TCRdb to the late 2010s). Notes on the research overall: The samples were obtained from ITN030ST, a randomized trial that attempted immunosuppression withdrawal within 2 years after liver transplantation. Donor-reactive T cell clones were identified using TCRbeta sequencing after a pre-transplant mixed lymphocyte reaction and were then followed in post-transplant blood. As an antigen-independent comparator for donor-reactive sequences, third party-reactive TCRbeta sequences were also identified from pre-transplant MLRs. Three of the eight recipients were HCV-positive; the others were transplanted for non-autoimmune, non-viral indications. Until randomization at 12-24 months post-transplant, subjects were given standard immunosuppression, with no induction therapy. Tolerance meant complete immunosuppression withdrawal for at least one year without liver enzymes rising beyond twice the upper limit of normal. Blood samples were taken pre-transplant, pre-randomization before withdrawal, and post-randomization after full withdrawal or failed withdrawal. Of the 8 liver transplant recipients making up the studied cohort, 3 were classified as tolerant and 5 as non-tolerant.

High-throughput TCRbeta CDR3 sequencing of frozen genomic DNA was performed by immunoSEQ, including PCR amplification, mapping, bias correction and internal controls. As for how the authors treated the data: Only productive rearrangements were retained, and each unique TCRbeta sequence was defined by its CDR3 nucleotide sequence together with its V and J gene. For classification of a sequence as donor-reactive, at least 5-fold expansion in CFSE-low cells relative to unstimulated pre-transplant cells and a frequency of at least 0.01% were required. Per-subject minimum frequency thresholds, based on the lowest-template unstimulated sample, ensured at least 90% detection power. Jensen-Shannon divergence between the top 1000 TCRbeta sequences post- versus pre-transplant served as the measure of repertoire turnover. Two-sided Fisher's exact tests were used to test for changes in the detection of donor-reactive sequences. Not all clones reach the TCRdb copy of this immuneACCESS table, which keeps in-frame sequences only. Checked studies attribute under half of the gap to unresolved V genes and leave the rest unexplained. The DNA gave D and trimming, while V, J and clone size come from that table. A total of approximately 72,000 clones appear in this sample, about 88% of them only once. The ten largest clones represent less than 3.5% of the sample.

General study outcomes and caveats: Because no allograft tissue specimens were available, donor-reactive T cells may have migrated into the graft instead of being deleted. In most of the 8 subjects, regardless of tolerance or HCV status, circulating donor-reactive CD4 TCRbeta sequences dropped significantly post-transplant. Low numbers of available donor cells limited the measurable donor-reactive repertoire in two subjects. The decline in donor-reactive sequences exceeded the decline in third party-reactive sequences, suggesting partial antigen-specific deletion that was unrelated to withdrawal success. Once repertoire turnover was taken into account, donor-reactive detection showed a significant reduction for CD4 in 7 of 8 subjects and for CD8 in 8 of 8. The conclusions were considered preliminary, being limited by small, heterogeneous patient numbers and non-standardized post-transplant time points.

The CDR3 measures 16 amino acids from cysteine to phenylalanine. CDR3 DNA is the only sequence kept; it has 48 bases, read in frame from the first base. Via the germline V gene, CDR1 is KGHSH and CDR2 LQKENI. The V and J ends are trimmed by 3 bases and 0 bases, leaving 15 bases between them. As regards this clone: Which antigen it targets is not known. No clone much larger than this one lies a single base away; base qualities are absent.

The sample's time point label, decoded: pre-transplant. Thawed unstimulated PBMCs were stained for CD3, CD4 and CD8 and FACS-sorted into CD3+CD4+ and CD3+CD8+ populations. All 8 studied subjects were randomized to immunosuppression withdrawal. The Qiagen DNeasy Blood and Tissue Kit was used to isolate genomic DNA. The sequencing here drew on CD4+ T cells from blood, taken before liver transplant. The chain couples TRBV18 to TRBJ2-7; the D element might be TRBD1 or TRBD2, as each aligns at 5 bases. The receptor's source is a human donor who received a liver transplant. The bases read TGTGCCAGCTCACCGCTTCCGGGACCGTCCTCCTACGAGCAGTACTTC. This is translated as CASSPLPGPSSYEQYF.